This T cell receptor (beta chain) was recorded in a study of shared clonotypes between healthy human individuals. At the level of the study: For every donor, three CD4 naive, three CD4 memory, two CD8 naive and one CD8 memory plates were used.

This table comes from immunoSEQ multiplex PCR, and its TCRdb copy is limited to in-frame clones, with some not included. This table has more than 2 million clones, 90% to 97% appearing once. Germline V lookup: CDR1 SGHVS, CDR2 FNYEAQ. This CDR3 contains 14 residues. V was cut by 3 bases and J by 0 bases, with 6 bases left in between. This TCR was sampled from a man between 18 and 29 years old in good health. Sequencing was done on a sample of naive CD4+ T cells sorted from blood. This sample's subset: CD45RA+ positively selected. The chain combines TRBV7-6 with TRBJ1-3; the D is unclear. The CDR3 reads CASSLELSGNTIYF. CDR3 DNA sequence: TGTGCCAGCAGCTTGGAACTCTCTGGAAACACCATATATTTT.